This TCR beta chain was sequenced during a study of blood T cells in healthy people across ages. Overall study findings and caveats: Because donor CMV status was unknown, expanded clonotype changes were possibly confounded. PBMCs were not sorted, which prevented a conclusive comparison of naive versus antigen-experienced cells.

Germline CDR1 reads DFQATT; CDR2 reads SNEGSKA (reference sequence). The CDR3 loop spans 16 amino acids. The authors ran a second PCR of 7 to 11 cycles using a sample-barcoded 5' primer and a J-beta primer mix. Researchers report that a template-switch adaptor with 12 random nucleotides tagged each cDNA molecule. Using its own MiXCR run on the 5' RACE reads, TCRdb lists one record per CDR3 protein. This sample has 650,000 to 1,000,000 distinct CDR3 sequences, with around 34% found just once. As to this clonotype: What it recognizes is unknown. At one end, the junction sequence differs from germline, possibly due to a read error.

Total RNA amounts of at least 5 micrograms were extracted per sample. This receptor was taken from a man between 18 and 29 years old in good health. The sequenced sample was blood. V is TRBV20-1 and J is TRBJ2-1; D is perhaps TRBD1 (6 bases). CDR3 protein: CSAGDTGWGSYNEQFF. In nucleotides, the CDR3 is TGCAGTGCTGGAGATACAGGGTGGGGCTCCTACAATGAGCAGTTCTTC.